These 27 T cell receptor beta chains were all obtained from the same sample, sequenced in a study of T cells in localized non-small cell lung cancer. Using immunoSEQ multiplex PCR, the repertoire was profiled, and TCRdb retains in-frame clones only, with some absent. The data contain about 8,000 clones, approximately 89% of them singletons. Sequenced material: peripheral blood, taken before any cancer treatment. The receptor set was obtained from a male donor older than 55 with stage III lung adenocarcinoma.

In this sample, this clone turned up a few times. The chain is built from TRBV30 and TRBJ1-4; tentatively, D is TRBD1 (6 bases). Germline loops: CDR1 GTSNPN, CDR2 SVGIG (reference sequence). Trimming removed 2 bases at V and 6 bases at J, with 16 bases between. The CDR3 loop spans 15 amino acids. The CDR3 protein is CAWSPLGGADEKLFF. CDR3 coding DNA: TGTGCCTGGAGTCCCCTGGGGGGGGCTGATGAAAAACTGTTTTTT.

DNA for the CDR3: TGCGCCAGTACGAGGCGTTCCTCCTACAATGAGCAGTTCTTC. This translates into CASTRRSSYNEQFF. The V and J genes are TRBV5-1 and TRBJ2-1, with no clear D. V was clipped by 8 bases and J by 0 bases, with 12 bases between them. The CDR3 spans 14 residues. Germline loops: CDR1 SGHRS, CDR2 YFSETQ.

The chain recombines TRBV27 with TRBJ1-1, with a weak D call TRBD1 (6 bases). V gave up 6 bases and J gave up 7 bases, with 15 bases separating them. The CDR3 loop spans 13 amino acids. CDR1 is MNHEY, CDR2 SMNVEV, per germline (reference sequence). CDR3 nucleotides: TGTGCCAGCAGGCCGATACAGGGTTTTGAAGCTTTCTTT. Translated: CASRPIQGFEAFF.

This clone occurred a few times. This chain joins TRBV6-6 and TRBJ2-7; no clear D gene. Germline V gives CDR1 MNHNY, CDR2 SVGAGI (reference sequence). V lost 0 bases to trimming and J lost 7 bases, with 7 bases between them. This CDR3 region has 12 residues. Here the CDR3 reads CASSYSKIEQYF. The CDR3 coding sequence is TGTGCCAGCAGTTACTCGAAAATTGAGCAGTACTTC.

The rearrangement links TRBV5-1 to TRBJ2-5; perhaps D is TRBD1 or TRBD2 (5 bases each). The ends were cut back, 3 bases at V and 4 bases at J, with 16 bases in the middle. Germline loops: CDR1 SGHRS, CDR2 YFSETQ. CDR3 length: 15 residues. The CDR3 sequence is CASSSIRDGTETQYF. CDR3 coding DNA: TGCGCCAGCAGCTCCATCCGGGACGGAACAGAGACCCAGTACTTC.

The count of this clone is one. This rearrangement joins TRBV11-3 to TRBJ2-5, with unresolved D. Germline-derived CDR1 and CDR2 are SGHNT and YENEEA. Trimming removed 5 bases from V and 1 base from J, with 8 bases in between. The CDR3 covers 13 residues. CDR3 DNA sequence: TGTGCCAGCAGCGCCTACGGCCAAGAGACCCAGTACTTC. Amino acid sequence: CASSAYGQETQYF.

This clone has a single count. The chain combines TRBV5-1 with TRBJ2-1; 11 nucleotides agree with TRBD2. This CDR3 is built from 15 residues. Germline V lookup: CDR1 SGHRS, CDR2 YFSETQ. With 2 bases clipped from V and 8 bases from J, the junction kept 6 bases outside the gene matches. The CDR3 DNA sequence: TGCGCCAGCAGCTTAGGGACTAGCGGTGTGGATGAGCAGTTCTTC. It codes for CASSLGTSGVDEQFF. The variable domain in full, with the rest retrieved from reference TRBV5-1 and TRBJ2-1, is KAGVTQTPRYLIKTRGQQVTLSCSPISGHRSVSWYQQTPGQGLQFLFEYFSETQRNKGNFPGRFSGRQFSNSRSEMNVSTLELGDSALYLCASSLGTSGVDEQFFGPGTRLTVL.

The rearrangement uses TRBV27 and TRBJ2-1, with TRBD2 identical over 7 bases. The junction had 11 bases not matched to a gene; V was cut back by 6 bases and J by 12 bases. The length of the CDR3 is 13 residues. Germline V CDR1 and CDR2: MNHEY, SMNVEV (reference sequence). The CDR3: CASSSVSGLTQFF. The CDR3 DNA follows: TGTGCCAGCAGCTCCGTGTCGGGACTAACGCAGTTCTTC.

The chain uses TRBV27 and TRBJ2-4; no firm D call. CDR1 and CDR2 from the germline V gene are MNHEY and SMNVEV (reference sequence). V lost 3 bases, J lost 0 bases, and 15 bases lay in between. The CDR3 runs to 17 residues. The CDR3 DNA follows: TGTGCCAGCAGTTTTTCCCCTATCAACCTAGCCAAAAACATTCAGTACTTC. This gives the protein CASSFSPINLAKNIQYF.

The chain uses TRBV30 and TRBJ2-1; D assignment may be TRBD1 or TRBD2 (6 bases each). This CDR3 region has 11 residues. Germline V gives CDR1 GTSNPN, CDR2 SVGIG (reference sequence). Trimming stripped 8 bases from V and 8 bases from J, with 13 bases between. CDR3 protein: CAGRRGDEQFF. DNA for the CDR3: TGTGCCGGCCGAAGGGGGGATGAGCAGTTCTTC.

This sequence joins TRBV7-2 and TRBJ2-7; 9 bases fit TRBD2. This CDR3 comprises 15 residues. Germline values: CDR1 SGHTA, CDR2 FQGNSA. With V trimmed by 5 bases and J by 5 bases, 10 bases remained unmatched. CDR3 residues: CASSRGLAFGDEQYF. CDR3 DNA sequence: TGTGCCAGCAGCCGCGGACTAGCGTTCGGCGACGAGCAGTACTTC.

This clone showed up just a few times. J is TRBJ1-5 and V is TRBV19; D gene unclear. Germline loops: CDR1 LNHDA, CDR2 SQIVND (reference sequence). The CDR3 is made up of 16 amino acids. V was clipped by 9 bases and J by 2 bases, with 20 bases between them. The CDR3 DNA is TGTGCCAGCAACCCCGGCGGGTCCGCGGGCAATCAGCCCCAGCATTTT. Protein sequence: CASNPGGSAGNQPQHF.

This chain uses TRBV9 with TRBJ1-1; possibly TRBD1 for D (5 bases). The CDR3 runs 13 residues. The ends were cut back, 4 bases at V and 2 bases at J, with 9 bases in the middle. Germline loops: CDR1 SGDLS, CDR2 YYNGEE. CDR3 sequence reads: CASSQGANTEAFF. Written as DNA, the CDR3 is TGTGCCAGCAGCCAGGGTGCAAACACTGAAGCTTTCTTT.

The chain links TRBV12-5 to TRBJ2-5; 9 nucleotides line up with TRBD2. Germline values: CDR1 LGHNT, CDR2 FRNRAP. The CDR3 has 15 residues. The J segment lost 4 bases and the V segment lost 3 bases, leaving 6 bases of the junction unmatched. The CDR3 sequence is CASGLRPSGTETQYF. The CDR3, as DNA: TGTGCTAGTGGTTTACGGCCTAGCGGGACAGAGACCCAGTACTTC. Variable domain in full (rest from reference TRBV12-5 and TRBJ2-5): DARVTQTPRHKVTEMGQEVTMRCQPILGHNTVFWYRQTMMQGLELLAYFRNRAPLDDSGMPKDRFSAEMPDATLATLKIQPSEPRDSAVYFCASGLRPSGTETQYFGPGTRLLVL.

A few counts support this clone. The chain recombines TRBV5-1 with TRBJ2-1; 8 nucleotides line up with TRBD2. The germline V gene has CDR1 SGHRS and CDR2 YFSETQ. The junction had 5 bases not matched to a gene; V was cut back by 4 bases and J by 2 bases. The CDR3 spans 15 residues. CDR3 protein: CASSPTSGTYNEQFF. For the CDR3, the DNA is TGCGCCAGCAGCCCTACTAGCGGTACCTACAATGAGCAGTTCTTC.

This chain joins TRBV9 and TRBJ1-3; possible D gene TRBD1, 5 bases. CDR1 and CDR2 from the germline V gene are SGDLS and YYNGEE. V was pared by 8 bases and J by 1 base, with 7 bases between. The CDR3 is 12 residues long. Written as DNA, the CDR3 is TGTGCCAGTAGGGGTTCTGGAAACACCATATATTTT. Translation gives CASRGSGNTIYF.

The count of this clone is one. The rearrangement uses TRBV2 and TRBJ2-7, with TRBD1 as a possible D gene (6 bases). Germline V gene lookup returns CDR1 SNHLY and CDR2 FYNNEI. The CDR3 totals 14 residues. Trimming pared 6 bases from V and 0 bases from J, leaving 12 bases between. The CDR3 sequence is CASSFQGPSYEQYF. DNA of the CDR3: TGTGCCAGCAGCTTTCAGGGGCCCTCCTACGAGCAGTACTTC.

This chain links TRBV7-2 with TRBJ2-7; D gene uncertain. Per the germline V gene, CDR1 is SGHTA and CDR2 is FQGNSA. The CDR3 length is 11 residues. V was cut by 7 bases and J by 5 bases, with 9 bases left in between. CDR3 in amino acids: CASTNLHEQYF. The CDR3 DNA reads TGTGCCAGCACCAATTTGCACGAGCAGTACTTC.

The genes are TRBV11-2 and TRBJ2-7; a possible D gene is TRBD2 (7 bases). Trimming removed 3 bases from V and 2 bases from J, with 14 bases in between. CDR1 is SGHAT and CDR2 is FQNNGV in the germline V gene. CDR3 length: 15 amino acids. CDR3 in amino acids: CASSFKPGGPYEQYF. The CDR3 DNA sequence: TGTGCCAGCAGCTTCAAGCCGGGGGGCCCCTACGAGCAGTACTTC. Full variable domain (rest looked up from reference TRBV11-2 and TRBJ2-7): EAGVAQSPRYKIIEKRQSVAFWCNPISGHATLYWYQQILGQGPKLLIQFQNNGVVDDSQLPKDRFSAERLKGVDSTLKIQPAKLEDSAVYLCASSFKPGGPYEQYFGPGTRLTVT.

The chain has TRBV30 and TRBJ2-7, with D possibly TRBD2 on 6 matching bases. The germline V and J ends were trimmed by 3 bases and 3 bases, with 18 bases remaining between them. Germline-derived CDR1 and CDR2 are GTSNPN and SVGIG (reference sequence). The CDR3 covers 15 residues. The CDR3 DNA sequence: TGTGCCTGGAGGGGCCGGGGGTTGGTGCTCTACGAGCAGTACTTC. It codes for CAWRGRGLVLYEQYF.

This clone occurred once. This chain joins TRBV5-1 and TRBJ2-7; 10 bases map to TRBD1. After removal of 4 bases from V and 2 bases from J, the junction contained 6 bases not matched to a gene. Germline V gene sequence: CDR1 SGHRS, CDR2 YFSETQ. This CDR3 has 15 residues. The CDR3 DNA reads as TGCGCCAGCAGCATTACCGGGACAGGGGCCTACGAGCAGTACTTC. It codes for CASSITGTGAYEQYF. The full variable domain, rest sourced from reference TRBV5-1 and TRBJ2-7, is KAGVTQTPRYLIKTRGQQVTLSCSPISGHRSVSWYQQTPGQGLQFLFEYFSETQRNKGNFPGRFSGRQFSNSRSEMNVSTLELGDSALYLCASSITGTGAYEQYFGPGTRLTVT.

Regarding this clone: The sample has other DNA sequences that encode this CDR3 too. The J gene is TRBJ2-5, the V gene TRBV5-6; D may be TRBD2 (7 bases). The CDR3 has 18 residues. The germline V and J ends were trimmed by 3 bases and 5 bases, with 26 bases remaining between them. In germline, CDR1 is SGHDT, CDR2 YYEEEE. In DNA, the CDR3 is TGTGCCAGCAGCTCACTCCGATTTACCCGGGGAGGGGGGGAGACCCAGTACTTC. It codes for CASSSLRFTRGGGETQYF.

V usage is TRBV9 and J usage is TRBJ2-5; D is uncertain. This CDR3 comprises 14 residues. V lost 0 bases and J lost 1, with 7 bases in between. Germline V lookup: CDR1 SGDLS, CDR2 YYNGEE. The DNA of the CDR3 is TGTGCCAGCAGCGTAGGGCCAGCCCAAGAGACCCAGTACTTC. Translated: CASSVGPAQETQYF.

This chain connects TRBV7-8 to TRBJ2-3; D possibly matches TRBD1 or TRBD2 (7 bases each). Per germline, CDR1 SGHVS and CDR2 FQNEAQ. This CDR3 region has 17 residues. V dropped 1 base and J dropped 3 bases, with 17 bases sitting between them. In DNA form, the CDR3 reads TGTGCCAGCAGCTTAGGTTCAGGGGGGCGGGGGACAGATACGCAGTATTTT. Protein sequence: CASSLGSGGRGTDTQYF.

V and J are TRBV27 and TRBJ2-1; 7 bases line up with TRBD1. This CDR3 is built from 14 residues. V was pared by 5 bases and J by 4 bases, with 5 bases of the junction left unmatched. Germline CDR1 and CDR2: MNHEY and SMNVEV (reference sequence). The CDR3 region has the DNA TGTGCCAGCAGTACCCGACAGGGATACAATGAGCAGTTCTTC. It specifies CASSTRQGYNEQFF.

This clone has only a few counts. The CDR3 sequence: CASSLARDRVYGYTF. CDR3 in DNA: TGTGCCAGCAGCTTAGCGCGGGACAGGGTATATGGCTACACCTTC. The V and J genes are TRBV7-8 and TRBJ1-2; 9 nucleotides match TRBD1. CDR3 size: 15 residues. From germline, CDR1 is SGHVS and CDR2 FQNEAQ. J was trimmed by 5 bases and V by 0 bases; bases with no gene match: 4.

V is TRBV6-1 and J is TRBJ1-6, with TRBD1 matching 7 bases. The CDR3 has 12 residues. Germline V gene sequence: CDR1 MNHNS, CDR2 SASEGT. V lost 6 bases and J lost 10; bases outside the gene matches: 3. The CDR3 bases are TGTGCCAGCAGACAGGGGTCCTCACCCCTCCACTTT. This codes for CASRQGSSPLHF.